This T cell receptor (beta chain) was documented in a study of beta chain features in type 1 diabetes. Study-level points and caveats: Individuals with type 1 diabetes displayed fewer insertions and more deletions at VDJ junctions.

Germline CDR1 is GTSNPN and CDR2 is SVGIG (reference sequence). CDR3 length: 14 residues. With 0 bases clipped from V and 4 bases from J, the junction kept 6 bases outside the gene matches. A word on this clone: The antigen is unknown.

As every portion of the isolated RNA was reverse transcribed, the sequencing read expressed TCRB transcripts. TCRdb's table, derived via immunoSEQ multiplex PCR, lists solely in-frame clones and lacks some. Seen here are some 150,000 clones, about 9.4% observed once, and the top ten hold around 1.4%. V usage is TRBV30 and J usage is TRBJ2-7, with TRBD1 matching over 7 bases. Material: naive CD4+ T cells from blood. The source of this sequence is a man in his late teens or twenties in good health. In DNA form, the CDR3 reads TGTGCCTGGAGTGTAAACAGGGGTTGGTACGAGCAGTACTTC. This translates into CAWSVNRGWYEQYF.